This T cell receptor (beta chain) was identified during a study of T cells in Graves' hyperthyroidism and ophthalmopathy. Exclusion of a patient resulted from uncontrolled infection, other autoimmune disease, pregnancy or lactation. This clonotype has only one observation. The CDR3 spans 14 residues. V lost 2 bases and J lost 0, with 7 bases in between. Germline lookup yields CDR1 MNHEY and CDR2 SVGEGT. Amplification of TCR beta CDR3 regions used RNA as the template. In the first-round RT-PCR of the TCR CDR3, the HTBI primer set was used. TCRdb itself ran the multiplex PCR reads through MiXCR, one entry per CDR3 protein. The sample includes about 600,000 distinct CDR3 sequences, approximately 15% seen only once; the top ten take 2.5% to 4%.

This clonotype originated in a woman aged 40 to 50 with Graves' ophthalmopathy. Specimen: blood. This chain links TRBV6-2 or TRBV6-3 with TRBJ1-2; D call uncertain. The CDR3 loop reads CASSYTEANYGYTF. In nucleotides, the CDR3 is TGTGCCAGCAGTTACACCGAAGCTAACTATGGCTACACCTTC.